These T cell receptor beta chains were read from a single sample in a study of blood T cell repertoires in COVID-19. TCRdb keeps only in-frame clones here, not all; method: immunoSEQ multiplex PCR. In the table there are more than 300,000 clones, 89% of which are singletons. Material for sequencing was PBMCs or T cells enriched from blood (not recorded which). These receptors were collected from a woman in her thirties who had recovered from COVID-19. CDR3s include the opening cysteine and the closing phenylalanine or tryptophan. D genes are given only for firm matches. Clone size is stated in some rows and not others, as once, few, many or a class when expanded.

v_gene,j_gene,abundance,d_gene,CDR3aa,CDR3nt
TRBV7-9,TRBJ2-5,NA,TRBD1,CASRRQGETQYF,TGTGCCAGCCGACGACAGGGGGAGACCCAGTACTTC
TRBV27,TRBJ1-2,NA,TRBD1,CASSGTGYRGYTF,TGTGCCAGCAGCGGGACAGGGTACCGTGGCTACACCTTC
TRBV15,TRBJ2-3,NA,NA,CATNQGGGVDTQYF,TGTGCCACCAACCAGGGGGGTGGCGTCGATACGCAGTATTTT
TRBV4-1,TRBJ1-6,NA,TRBD1,CASRDTGGGNSPLHF,TGCGCCAGCAGAGACACAGGGGGCGGTAATTCACCCCTCCACTTT
TRBV7-2,TRBJ2-1,NA,NA,CASSIDRFGSKQFF,TGTGCCAGCAGCATAGACAGGTTCGGCTCTAAGCAGTTCTTC
TRBV9,TRBJ1-1,once,NA,CASSVALPRDTEAFF,TGTGCCAGCAGCGTAGCTTTACCCCGGGACACTGAAGCTTTCTTT
TRBV7-4,TRBJ2-1,NA,TRBD1,CASSFPNRGLLDNEQFF,TGTGCCAGCAGCTTCCCCAACAGGGGGCTTTTAGACAATGAGCAGTTCTTC
TRBV10-2,TRBJ2-7,NA,NA,CASSEPSSTAYEQYF,TGCGCCAGCAGTGAGCCTTCTAGTACCGCCTACGAGCAGTACTTC
TRBV29-1,TRBJ2-7,NA,TRBD1,CSVGPSRDRVYEQYF,TGCAGCGTTGGACCAAGTAGGGACAGGGTTTACGAGCAGTACTTC
TRBV7-3,TRBJ1-1,NA,NA,CASSLTGRGMNTEAFF,TGTGCCAGCAGCTTAACAGGGAGGGGAATGAACACTGAAGCTTTCTTT
TRBV27,TRBJ2-3,NA,TRBD1,CASSPDRGPSTDTQYF,TGTGCCAGCAGCCCAGACAGGGGGCCCTCCACAGATACGCAGTATTTT
TRBV10-3,TRBJ2-1,NA,NA,CAISEGHVNNEQFF,TGTGCCATCAGTGAGGGACACGTTAACAATGAGCAGTTCTTC
TRBV6-5,TRBJ2-6,NA,NA,CASSYSTGIGANVLTF,TGTGCCAGCAGTTACTCGACGGGTATTGGGGCCAACGTCCTGACTTTC
TRBV2,TRBJ1-5,once,NA,CASSVGANQPQHF,TGTGCCAGCAGTGTGGGGGCCAATCAGCCCCAGCATTTT
TRBV3-1/TRBV3-2,TRBJ2-5,NA,NA,CASSHESETQYF,TGTGCCAGCAGCCACGAGTCTGAGACCCAGTACTTC
TRBV6-2/TRBV6-3,TRBJ1-1,NA,NA,CASSYQGEAFF,TGTGCCAGCAGTTACCAGGGAGAAGCTTTCTTT
TRBV5-1,TRBJ2-7,NA,TRBD1,CASSYIGQAYEQYF,TGCGCCAGCAGTTACATAGGACAGGCCTACGAGCAGTACTTC
TRBV20-1,TRBJ2-5,NA,NA,CSANPAETQYF,TGCAGTGCTAACCCAGCGGAGACCCAGTACTTC
TRBV4-2,TRBJ2-7,NA,TRBD2,CASSPLGLAGGVTYEQYF,TGTGCCAGCAGCCCCTTAGGACTAGCGGGAGGTGTAACCTACGAGCAGTACTTC
TRBV28,TRBJ1-1,once,NA,CASSLNGGTLHLRVNTEAFF,TGTGCCAGCAGTTTAAACGGAGGAACCCTACATCTACGAGTGAACACTGAAGCTTTCTTT
TRBV15,TRBJ1-2,few,NA,CATSRYSTGAYGYTF,TGTGCCACCAGCAGATACAGTACAGGAGCCTATGGCTACACCTTC
TRBV10-3,TRBJ2-2,NA,TRBD2,CAIRPLAANTGELFF,TGTGCCATCAGACCGCTAGCGGCGAACACCGGGGAGCTGTTTTTT